One sample yielded the 2 T cell receptor beta chains listed below, sequenced in a study of T cells in Graves' hyperthyroidism and ophthalmopathy. There were TCR beta CDR3 regions amplified from RNA transcripts. The primer set for the first-round RT-PCR of the TCR CDR3 was HTBI. One entry per CDR3 protein, called by TCRdb with MiXCR from the multiplex PCR reads. Among approximately 690,000 distinct CDR3 sequences, more than 12% were seen once, and the ten largest hold approximately 12%. The sequencing sample was made of blood. Receptor source: a woman between 50 and 59 years old with Graves' ophthalmopathy.

This clonotype was detected only a few times. This sequence joins TRBV30 and TRBJ1-6; D is possibly TRBD1 (6 bases). Trimming stripped 6 bases from V and 0 bases from J, with 12 bases between. The CDR3 consists of 15 residues. The germline V gene has CDR1 GTSNPN and CDR2 SVGIG (reference sequence). The CDR3 is CACETGSSYNSPLHF. CDR3 in DNA: TGTGCCTGCGAGACAGGAAGCTCCTATAATTCACCCCTCCACTTT.

The CDR3 DNA reads TGTGCCACCAGTACCGGGACAATTAACACTGAAGCTTTCTTT. Protein product: CATSTGTINTEAFF. V is TRBV24-1 and J is TRBJ1-1; weak D call: TRBD1 (6 bases). Trimming removed 6 bases at V and 2 bases at J, with 12 bases between. The CDR3 has 14 amino acids. Germline lookup yields CDR1 KGHDR and CDR2 SFDVKD.